The rows below give T cell receptor beta chains drawn from one sample of a study of blood T cell repertoires in COVID-19. Libraries were prepared by immunoSEQ multiplex PCR; TCRdb keeps only in-frame clonotypes and omits some of them. The table lists roughly 150,000 clones, about 89% of them singletons. The sequenced material came from peripheral blood. These receptors originate from a man aged 60-69 years with acute or convalescent COVID-19. Each CDR3 is given with its conserved first and last residue.

v_gene	j_gene	CDR3aa
TRBV7-2	TRBJ2-1	CASSTKVGLAGNEQFF
TRBV18	TRBJ1-1	CASSPGQVNTEAFF
TRBV5-1	TRBJ2-2	CASSPSGTSTGELFF
TRBV15	TRBJ2-3	CATSTSTDTQYF
TRBV9	TRBJ2-6	CASSFGHETSGANVLTF
TRBV2	TRBJ2-4	CASSAYGTGENIQYF
TRBV6-2/TRBV6-3	TRBJ1-5	CASSNSRRSNQPQHF
TRBV6-2/TRBV6-3	TRBJ2-5	CASSYGTRQETQYF
TRBV4-2	TRBJ2-2	CASSQHSQGGAGELFF
TRBV25-1	TRBJ1-5	CASSGGGTLRNQPQHF
TRBV3-1/TRBV3-2	TRBJ2-1	CASSQGKRTGRNEQFF
TRBV9	TRBJ2-7	CASSLQAQAEQYF
TRBV7-9	TRBJ2-1	CASTLRKLYNEQFF
TRBV18	TRBJ2-3	CASSHLTKRGPSTDTQYF
TRBV7-9	TRBJ1-6	CASTPGLDRDRGNSPLHF
TRBV5-4	TRBJ1-1	CASSLGGMMNTEAFF
TRBV5-6	TRBJ2-3	CASSLASTDTQYF
TRBV3-1/TRBV3-2	TRBJ1-1	CASSQDTSNTEAFF
TRBV29-1	TRBJ1-1	CSAKINTEAFF
TRBV19	TRBJ1-5	CASSTVRNQPQHF
TRBV19	TRBJ2-2	CASSPGQGVWKLFF
TRBV4-3	TRBJ1-6	CASSLLDRQNSPLHF
TRBV10-3	TRBJ2-1	CAISRSPSTYNEQFF
TRBV7-9	TRBJ1-2	CASSLVFRGPDGYTF
TRBV7-2	TRBJ2-5	CASSTNSDPGGTQYF
TRBV2	TRBJ1-5	CASRGHPNQPQHF
TRBV6-5	TRBJ2-7	CASTQGNEQYF
TRBV5-4	TRBJ1-3	CASSLDRNTIYF
TRBV3-1/TRBV3-2	TRBJ1-4	CASSTQGRGFLNEKLFF
TRBV4-2	TRBJ1-6	CASSSDRSTYNSPLHF
TRBV1	TRBJ2-1	CTSSQDNSTGEQFF
TRBV24-1	TRBJ1-5	CATSDSGTGGYQPQHF
TRBV4-1	TRBJ2-3	CASSQASGVGGTQYF
TRBV19	TRBJ2-5	CASSIGRDRGQETQYF
TRBV2	TRBJ1-4	CAASTPGSTNEKLFF
TRBV4-2	TRBJ2-2	CASSQDLRRGGAGELFF
TRBV10-1	TRBJ2-2	CASRAGARGTGELFF
TRBV6-2/TRBV6-3	TRBJ1-5	CASSYSTFQPQHF
TRBV27	TRBJ2-7	CASSFRGGAHEQYF
TRBV2	TRBJ2-3	CASKGLAGDVGTDTQYF